This T cell receptor (beta chain) was identified in a study of CD8 T cells in Susac syndrome. Findings of the study overall: By the study's own acknowledgment, its TCR sequencing and HLA analysis included relatively few individuals. The Susac syndrome CD4+ T cell repertoires displayed no clonal expansion.

RNA was extracted with the RNeasy kit, and a quantity of about 0.45 to 1 ug was reverse transcribed using random hexamers. Using its own MiXCR run on the immunoSEQ multiplex PCR reads, TCRdb lists one record per CDR3 protein. Seen here are around 190,000 distinct CDR3 sequences, 85% to 95% observed once, and the top ten hold approximately 0.11%. This clonotype was observed once. The target antigen is unknown. Germline-derived CDR1 and CDR2 are SGHDT and YYEEEE. CDR3 length equals 15 residues. V shed 4 bases and J shed 0 bases, with 10 bases lying between them. The sequence was collected from a human donor with Susac syndrome. Sequenced sample: CD4+ T cells from PBMCs. The chain employs TRBV5-6 and TRBJ1-4; the D is unclear. The DNA of the CDR3 is TGTGCCAGCAGCCCCACCGGGTCAACTAATGAAAAACTGTTTTTT. The encoded protein is CASSPTGSTNEKLFF.